This T cell receptor (beta chain) was found in a study of T cells in Graves' hyperthyroidism and ophthalmopathy (dated 2019 in TCRdb). With respect to the entire study: A discovery cohort of about a hundred patients, 43 with Graves' ophthalmopathy and approximately 55 with stable Graves' hyperthyroidism, was used to find distinguishing TCR V-J signatures. Whether ophthalmopathy could be predicted prospectively was tested in an independent validation cohort made up of under 20 hyperthyroidism patients plus 17 patients who later progressed to ophthalmopathy. The 100 discovery patients were randomly split 7:3 into training and test sets. In addition, the study compared T-cell repertoires in thyroid tissue and in blood from roughly 6 Graves' hyperthyroidism patients. After blood sampling, hyperthyroidism patients were treated with methimazole at a starting dose of 30 mg daily, and ophthalmopathy patients were treated with high-dose intravenous methylprednisolone. TCR Vbeta CDR3 sequencing of approximately 140 peripheral blood samples (under 45 ophthalmopathy, 75 hyperthyroidism and some 17 progressor patients) is reported in the paper.

Broader findings and caveats from the paper: During validation, the model predicted progression to ophthalmopathy a median of approximately six months ahead of onset, with roughly 65% sensitivity and 72.22% specificity. Most expanded thyroid clonotypes (frequency above 0.001) were also detected in blood, a finding suggesting that blood repertoires may reflect thyroid immune responses. No statistical method was used to fix the sample size in advance, and group allocation was not hidden from the investigators. A model built on a 13 V-J signature distinguished ophthalmopathy from stable hyperthyroidism, reaching around 88% sensitivity and about 81% specificity in cross-validation and 80%/75% in testing.

Including the terminal cysteine and phenylalanine, the CDR3 comprises 16 residues. Left in the record is the CDR3 DNA by itself, 48 bases read in frame from the first base. V is pruned by 4 bases and J by 4 bases, leaving 9 bases of the junction without a gene match. In the germline V gene, CDR1 corresponds to KGHDR and CDR2 to SFDVKD. To note about this clonotype: Its antigen is currently not known. Per-nucleotide qualities are absent, and no much larger clonotype sits a single base away.

TCR beta CDR3 regions were amplified from RNA transcripts. The TCR CDR3 was subjected to a first round of RT-PCR using the HTBI primer set and the Qiagen OneStep RT-PCR kit. Libraries were constructed in a second round of multiplex PCR, after which size selection and purification were performed. Paired-end sequencing of the libraries was performed with 100 bp reads on an Illumina HiSeq2000. The paper's processing steps were these. SOAPnuke was used to process the raw data, with reads discarded if the reads contained adapters or uncalled bases, had a mean Phred below 15, or lacked an exact constant-primer or identifier match. High-quality paired reads were merged with COPE v1.2.5, and unique nucleotide sequences were defined as clonotypes. MiTCR v1.1 was used to align the clonotypes against IMGT TRBV, TRBD and TRBJ reference segments. The analysis was restricted to V-J combinations with a frequency above 0.0001, which together covered 99.2% of the repertoires. A TCS score was defined as the ratio of F50 (clonal expansion) to E x V (chaos), with BLOSUM62-based TCRdist applied between CDR3 peptides within each V-J. Welch's t-statistics and random forest reduced roughly 540 V-J features to about 13, which were used in a naive Bayes classifier (R e1071). The similarity between thyroid and blood repertoires was quantified using the Morisita-Horn index. In-frame beta chains were kept once TCRdb had trimmed the public reads at Q25 with fastp and called clones with MiXCR. Each entry merges the rows of one CDR3 protein and shows their most common DNA and genes. Clone size and V and J calls follow TCRdb, not the original study. The sample table shows 660,000 or so distinct CDR3 sequences, and just under 45% are seen once. In total, the top ten clones hold roughly 7.2% of the sample.

Exclusion was applied to patients with uncontrolled infections, other autoimmune diseases, pregnancy or lactation. Diagnoses relied on clinical symptoms, serum thyroxine and TRAb, thyroid ultrasound and orbital computed tomography. Total RNA was extracted using Trizol reagent, and RNA quality was assessed on an Agilent 2100 Bioanalyzer. Recombination linked TRBV24-1 to TRBJ1-5; TRBD1 fits 7 bases in the junction. The sample consisted of peripheral blood or thyroid tissue (not recorded which). This TCR derives from an adult man with Graves' disease, either hyperthyroidism or ophthalmopathy (not recorded which). The CDR3 region reads CATSDRRQGLNQPQHF. The nucleotides read TGTGCCACCAGTGACCGTCGACAGGGTTTAAATCAGCCCCAGCATTTT.